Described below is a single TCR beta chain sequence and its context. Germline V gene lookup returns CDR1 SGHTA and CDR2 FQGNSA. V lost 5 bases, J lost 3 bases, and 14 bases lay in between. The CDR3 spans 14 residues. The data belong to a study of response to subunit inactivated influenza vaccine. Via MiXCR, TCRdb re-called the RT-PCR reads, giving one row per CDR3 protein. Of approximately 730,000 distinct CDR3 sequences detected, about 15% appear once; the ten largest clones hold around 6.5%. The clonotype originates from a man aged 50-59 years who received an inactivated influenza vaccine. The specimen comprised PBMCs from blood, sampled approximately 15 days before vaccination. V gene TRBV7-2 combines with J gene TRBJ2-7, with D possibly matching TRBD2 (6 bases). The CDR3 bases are TGTGCCAGCAGCCCGGCGGGATTACTCTACGAGCAGTACTTC. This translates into CASSPAGLLYEQYF.